This TCR beta chain was captured in a study of blood T cell repertoires in COVID-19. Study information: The origin of the acute and convalescent COVID-19 samples was the United States, Italy and Spain. T cells, B-cell-depleted T cells, or PBMCs supplied cDNA or gDNA.

Source study methods: The authors estimated nucleated cell counts from reference gene primer amplification. The protocol was immunoSEQ multiplex PCR, while the TCRdb copy is restricted to in-frame clones and leaves out a portion. Clonal size and the V and J genes are those of that table, whereas D and trimming came from the DNA. The sample yields about 60,000 clones, around four fifths seen once. In this sample, this clone turned up a few times. V lost 6 bases to trimming and J lost 2 bases; unmatched junction nucleotides: 10. Germline-derived CDR1 and CDR2 are KGHSH and LQKENI. The CDR3 runs 16 residues.

Sequences were obtained from peripheral blood. The J gene is TRBJ2-1, the V gene TRBV18, with 7 bases that match TRBD1. This clonotype was sampled from a man aged 60 to 69 with acute or convalescent COVID-19. The CDR3 loop is CASSSDRVTPYNEQFF. DNA for the CDR3: TGTGCCAGCTCCTCCGACAGGGTAACACCCTACAATGAGCAGTTCTTC.